The 13 T cell receptor beta chains listed next were all sequenced from one sample in a study of T cell responses to AZD1222 COVID-19 vaccine. Assay used: immunoSEQ multiplex PCR; TCRdb lists only in-frame clones, some missing. The sample has 150,000 to 190,000 clones; around nine tenths are singletons. Here the sequenced sample was peripheral blood, taken after recovery from COVID-19. All receptors come from an adult who had recovered from COVID-19.

The V and J genes are TRBV13 and TRBJ2-2; the D gene is possibly TRBD2 (7 bases). The V end was cut by 8 bases, the J end by 4 bases, with 14 bases between. CDR1 and CDR2 (germline): PRHDT, FYEKMQ (reference sequence). The CDR3 runs to 14 residues. CDR3 in DNA: TGTGCCAGCCACGGGGGGCCCCTCACCGGGGAGCTGTTTTTT. Amino acids: CASHGGPLTGELFF. Together with reference TRBV13 and TRBJ2-2, the CDR3 gives the full variable domain: AAGVIQSPRHLIKEKRETATLKCYPIPRHDTVYWYQQGPGQDPQFLISFYEKMQSDKGSIPDRFSAQQFSDYHSELNMSSLELGDSALYFCASHGGPLTGELFFGEGSRLTVL.

The rearrangement links TRBV10-3 to TRBJ1-1; maybe TRBD1 (6 bases). The germline V gene has CDR1 ENHRY and CDR2 SYGVKD. CDR3 length: 15 residues. Deletions cut 6 bases from V and 3 bases from J, with 17 bases between. This CDR3 is CAIRSQGQGDTEAFF. The CDR3 bases are TGTGCCATCAGAAGCCAGGGGCAGGGCGACACTGAAGCTTTCTTT.

V and J are TRBV18 and TRBJ1-2, with a weak D call TRBD1 (5 bases). The V gene lost 6 bases and the J gene lost 7 bases, with 12 bases spanning the gap. Germline V gene sequence: CDR1 KGHSH, CDR2 LQKENI. The CDR3 has 12 residues. CDR3 nucleotide sequence: TGTGCCAGCTCCGAACAGGAGGGTGGCTACACCTTC. It is translated as CASSEQEGGYTF. Supplemented by reference TRBV18 and TRBJ1-2, the full variable domain reads NAGVMQNPRHLVRRRGQEARLRCSPMKGHSHVYWYRQLPEEGLKFMVYLQKENIIDESGMPKERFSAEFPKEGPSILRIQQVVRGDSAAYFCASSEQEGGYTFGSGTRLTVV.

The V gene is TRBV28, the J gene TRBJ2-7; D might be TRBD1 or TRBD2, each matching 6 bases. The CDR3 extends over 15 amino acids. Germline loops: CDR1 MDHEN, CDR2 SYDVKM. V lost 6 bases and J 4 bases, leaving 19 bases between the germline ends. As DNA, the CDR3 is TGTGCCAGCAGCATTTACTCTCAGGGGAGGTACGAGCAGTACTTC. Translation gives CASSIYSQGRYEQYF.

CDR3 amino acids: CASSTQGPGELFF. The CDR3 DNA follows: TGTGCCAGTAGTACACAGGGACCCGGGGAGCTGTTTTTT. The chain links TRBV19 to TRBJ2-2; D possibly corresponds to TRBD1 (6 bases). The V gene's germline CDR1 is LNHDA and CDR2 SQIVND (reference sequence). V lost 4 bases and J lost 6, with 9 bases in between. The CDR3 has 13 residues.

J is TRBJ1-2 and V is TRBV5-1; D is uncertain. The CDR3 sequence is 16 residues long. The germline CDR1 and CDR2 sequences are SGHRS and YFSETQ. The germline V and J ends were trimmed by 5 bases and 5 bases, with 22 bases remaining between them. The CDR3 protein is CASREGPETLLYGYTF. CDR3 DNA sequence: TGCGCCAGCAGAGAGGGCCCCGAAACACTGTTATATGGCTACACCTTC.

This chain connects TRBV6-2 or TRBV6-3 to TRBJ2-7, with 7 bases that match TRBD1. This CDR3 is built from 15 residues. Germline values: CDR1 MNHEY, CDR2 SVGEGT. After removal of 4 bases from V and 1 base from J, the junction contained 7 bases not matched to a gene. The CDR3 reads CASSLGQLKSYEQYF. The CDR3 region has the DNA TGTGCCAGCAGTTTGGGACAGCTAAAATCCTACGAGCAGTACTTC.

J is TRBJ2-7 and V is TRBV12-3 or TRBV12-4; 7 nucleotides match TRBD1. This CDR3 spans 13 amino acids. Trimming cost V 4 bases and J 7 bases; bases outside gene matches: 7. CDR3 in amino acids: CASSSTGRWEQYF. The CDR3 bases are TGTGCCAGCAGTTCGACAGGGCGATGGGAGCAGTACTTC.

The V and J genes are TRBV3-1 (or the pseudogene TRBV3-2) and TRBJ1-2; tentatively, D is TRBD1 (5 bases). Per the germline V gene, CDR1 is LGHDT and CDR2 is YNNKEL (reference sequence). Trimming removed 2 bases from V and 8 bases from J, with 9 bases in between. This CDR3 region has 12 residues. This chain's CDR3 is CASSQRGGGYTF. In nucleotides, the CDR3 is TGTGCCAGCAGCCAAAGGGGAGGGGGCTACACCTTC.

This clone was found once. The chain has TRBV5-1 and TRBJ2-7, with TRBD2 identical over 11 bases. Per the germline V gene, CDR1 is SGHRS and CDR2 is YFSETQ. This CDR3 region has 15 residues. The trim removed 0 bases at V and 3 bases at J, leaving 2 bases unmatched. In DNA form, the CDR3 reads TGCGCCAGCAGCTTGGGACTAGCGGGGTACTACGAGCAGTACTTC. This translates into CASSLGLAGYYEQYF.

J is TRBJ1-5 and V is TRBV7-8; 8 positions agree with TRBD1. This CDR3 region has 15 residues. Trimming at V came to 3 bases and at J to 4 bases, leaving 5 bases not matched to a gene. CDR1 and CDR2 from the germline V gene are SGHVS and FQNEAQ. CDR3 loop: CASSLMTGENQPQHF. The DNA of the CDR3 is TGTGCCAGCAGCTTGATGACAGGGGAGAATCAGCCCCAGCATTTT.

The CDR3: CASSLATENTEAFF. The DNA of the CDR3 is TGTGCCAGCAGCTTGGCCACCGAGAACACTGAAGCTTTCTTT. The chain is built from TRBV5-4 and TRBJ1-1; D is unclear. V lost 0 bases and J lost 1, with 7 bases in between. The CDR3 sequence is 14 residues long. Germline V gives CDR1 SGHNT, CDR2 YYREEE (reference sequence).

The chain carries TRBV9 and TRBJ1-4, with 9 bases fitting TRBD1. The ends lost 3 bases at V and 12 bases at J; junction bases unmatched: 6. Per germline, CDR1 SGDLS and CDR2 YYNGEE. The CDR3 length is 13 residues. The CDR3: CASSGWDREQLFF. Written as DNA, the CDR3 is TGTGCCAGCAGCGGTTGGGACAGGGAGCAACTGTTTTTT. The variable domain in full, with the rest retrieved from reference TRBV9 and TRBJ1-4, is DSGVTQTPKHLITATGQRVTLRCSPRSGDLSVYWYQQSLDQGLQFLIQYYNGEERAKGNILERFSAQQFPDLHSELNLSSLELGDSALYFCASSGWDREQLFFGSGTQLSVL.